The 27 T cell receptor beta chains listed next were all sequenced from one sample in a study of T cell responses to AZD1222 COVID-19 vaccine. Sequencing used immunoSEQ multiplex PCR; TCRdb keeps in-frame clones, though not all of them. The sample records about 150,000 clones, 86% being singletons. The sample in question was peripheral blood, obtained 28 days after the second AZD1222 dose. The receptors here all came from an adult who received the AZD1222 COVID-19 vaccine.

The rearrangement uses TRBV27 and TRBJ2-6; no clear D. CDR1 is MNHEY and CDR2 is SMNVEV in the germline V gene (reference sequence). The CDR3 spans 15 residues. V was pared by 5 bases and J by 1 base, with 9 bases between. The CDR3 coding sequence is TGTGCCAGCAGTCCATTTTTTTCTGGGGCCAACGTCCTGACTTTC. It yields the protein CASSPFFSGANVLTF.

The rearrangement joins TRBV5-6 to TRBJ1-6; perhaps TRBD1 as D (5 bases). CDR1 SGHDT and CDR2 YYEEEE come from the germline V gene. The CDR3 spans 13 residues. Trimming took off 0 bases at V and 19 bases at J, with 17 bases between the two ends. The CDR3 loop is CASSLGGTGTGHF. The DNA of the CDR3 is TGTGCCAGCAGCTTGGGGGGCACCGGGACCGGTCACTTT.

This chain connects TRBV4-2 to TRBJ1-2, with D hard to call. The CDR3 loop spans 13 amino acids. V lost 0 bases and J 5 bases, leaving 7 bases between the germline ends. Germline V gives CDR1 LGHNA, CDR2 YNFKEQ. The CDR3 DNA reads as TGTGCCAGCAGCCAAGATCGCCCTTATGGCTACACCTTC. It translates to CASSQDRPYGYTF.

The rearrangement links TRBV19 to TRBJ2-7; 7 positions agree with TRBD1. The CDR3 covers 14 residues. Germline CDR1 LNHDA, CDR2 SQIVND (reference sequence). Trimming took 5 bases from V and 3 from J; bases not matched to a gene: 7. CDR3 protein: CASSPMDRSYEQYF. The CDR3 DNA is TGTGCCAGTAGTCCCATGGACAGGAGCTACGAGCAGTACTTC.

The chain is built from TRBV6-5 and TRBJ2-1; perhaps D is TRBD1 or TRBD2 (5 bases each). Trimming removed 1 base at V and 9 bases at J, with 16 bases between. Germline lookup yields CDR1 MNHEY and CDR2 SVGAGI. The length of the CDR3 is 15 residues. The DNA for the CDR3 is TGTGCCAGCAGTTACTGGGGACCCCTCTCCAGTGAGCAGTTCTTC. Protein product: CASSYWGPLSSEQFF.

This sequence joins TRBV18 and TRBJ2-7, with TRBD2 as a possible D gene (5 bases). The germline V gene has CDR1 KGHSH and CDR2 LQKENI. The CDR3 extends over 16 amino acids. Deletions cut 2 bases from V and 5 bases from J, with 19 bases between. The CDR3 region is CASSPSKRSSSHEQYF. As DNA, the CDR3 is TGTGCCAGCTCACCATCCAAGCGGAGCTCTTCCCACGAGCAGTACTTC.

This clone was recorded a few times. The gene calls are TRBV19 and TRBJ2-2; a possible D gene is TRBD2 (5 bases). The CDR3 covers 14 residues. With 9 bases removed from V and 4 bases from J, the gap between germline ends came to 15 bases. CDR1 is LNHDA and CDR2 is SQIVND in the germline V gene (reference sequence). Written as DNA, the CDR3 is TGTGCCAGCAGCTGGAGAGGGTCCACCGGGGAGCTGTTTTTT. Translated: CASSWRGSTGELFF.

This chain connects TRBV6-5 to TRBJ1-1; 8 bases fit TRBD1. Germline V gives CDR1 MNHEY, CDR2 SVGAGI. The V gene end was trimmed by 4 bases and the J gene end by 1 base; junction bases not matched to a gene: 2. The CDR3 consists of 14 residues. CDR3 residues: CASSWTGKNTEAFF. DNA for the CDR3: TGTGCCAGCAGTTGGACAGGGAAGAACACTGAAGCTTTCTTT.

V usage is TRBV2 and J usage is TRBJ2-1; D possibly corresponds to TRBD1 (6 bases). In germline, CDR1 is SNHLY, CDR2 FYNNEI. The CDR3 sequence is 16 residues long. Trimming removed 4 bases at V and 0 bases at J, with 13 bases between. This CDR3 is CASSGFLGGSYNEQFF. The CDR3 nucleotides are TGTGCCAGCAGTGGGTTTCTAGGGGGCTCCTACAATGAGCAGTTCTTC. The entire variable domain, with the rest obtained from reference TRBV2 and TRBJ2-1, is as follows: EPEVTQTPSHQVTQMGQEVILRCVPISNHLYFYWYRQILGQKVEFLVSFYNNEISEKSEIFDDQFSVERPDGSNFTLKIRSTKLEDSAMYFCASSGFLGGSYNEQFFGPGTRLTVL.

This chain links TRBV6-4 with TRBJ1-1; 7 nucleotides line up with TRBD1. J lost 1 base, V lost 10 bases, and 6 bases had no gene match. CDR1 is MRHNA, CDR2 SNTAGT, per germline. This CDR3 is built from 13 residues. The chain's CDR3 is CATRQGENTEAFF. The CDR3 DNA sequence: TGTGCCACCCGACAGGGCGAGAACACTGAAGCTTTCTTT.

The chain is built from TRBV9 and TRBJ2-7; D is uncertain. Germline V gene data show CDR1 as SGDLS and CDR2 as YYNGEE. CDR3 size: 12 residues. The V and J ends lost 3 bases and 6 bases respectively, with 10 bases between them. This chain's CDR3 is CASSGRGGEQYF. CDR3 nucleotides: TGTGCCAGCAGCGGGCGAGGCGGCGAGCAGTACTTC.

V is TRBV3-1 (or the pseudogene TRBV3-2) and J is TRBJ1-1, with D perhaps TRBD1 (5 bases). Germline V gene sequence: CDR1 LGHDT, CDR2 YNNKEL (reference sequence). This CDR3 region has 15 residues. V lost 0 bases and J lost 2, with 10 bases in between. The CDR3 DNA is TGTGCCAGCAGCCAAGAGGGCAGGGCAAACACTGAAGCTTTCTTT. This gives the protein CASSQEGRANTEAFF.

About this clone itself: This specimen includes other DNA sequences encoding the same CDR3. The chain recombines TRBV3-1 (or the pseudogene TRBV3-2) with TRBJ2-6; no clear D. The V end lost 6 bases, the J end lost 0 bases, and 6 bases lay between the germline ends. The CDR3 runs 14 residues. In germline, CDR1 is LGHDT, CDR2 YNNKEL (reference sequence). The CDR3 reads CASSLISGANVLTF. The CDR3, as DNA: TGTGCCAGCAGTCTTATCTCTGGGGCCAACGTCCTGACTTTC.

The chain uses TRBV19 and TRBJ1-1, with unresolved D. V gave up 0 bases and J gave up 4 bases, with 12 bases separating them. Germline-derived CDR1 and CDR2 are LNHDA and SQIVND (reference sequence). This CDR3 is built from 15 residues. The CDR3 DNA is TGTGCCAGTAGTATAGATCGTGGGGTCCCCACTGAAGCTTTCTTT. Its protein product is CASSIDRGVPTEAFF.

The chain carries TRBV4-2 and TRBJ1-4, with unresolved D. This CDR3 is built from 11 residues. Looked up from germline, CDR1 is LGHNA and CDR2 is YNFKEQ. The V end was cut by 3 bases, the J end by 8 bases, with 4 bases between. The CDR3 DNA reads TGTGCCAGCAGCCACGGGGAAAAACTGTTTTTT. Translation: CASSHGEKLFF.

The chain is built from TRBV11-2 and TRBJ2-1; 7 nucleotides line up with TRBD1. The germline V gene has CDR1 SGHAT and CDR2 FQNNGV. Trimming cost V 1 base and J 7 bases; bases outside gene matches: 7. This CDR3 is built from 15 residues. The CDR3 protein is CASSLGGTVLNEQFF. CDR3 sequence (DNA): TGTGCCAGCAGCTTAGGGGGGACAGTTCTTAATGAGCAGTTCTTC.

Only a few counts were recorded for this clone. V is TRBV30 and J is TRBJ1-1, with TRBD1 identical over 8 bases. The CDR3 covers 13 residues. Germline V lookup: CDR1 GTSNPN, CDR2 SVGIG (reference sequence). The V segment lost 3 bases and the J segment 4 bases; nucleotides outside the gene matches: 4. The CDR3: CAWRTGVGTEAFF. The CDR3 coding sequence is TGTGCCTGGAGGACAGGGGTGGGCACTGAAGCTTTCTTT.

The chain recombines TRBV10-1 with TRBJ1-2, with 7 bases that match TRBD1. V dropped 5 bases and J dropped 8; count of bases not matched to a gene: 17. Germline V lookup: CDR1 WNHNN, CDR2 SYGVQD (reference sequence). CDR3 length: 16 amino acids. The CDR3 protein is CASSPPKQGPSEGYTF. CDR3 DNA sequence: TGCGCCAGCAGTCCGCCTAAACAGGGGCCATCTGAAGGCTACACCTTC.

The chain carries TRBV19 and TRBJ2-7, with TRBD2 matching 15 bases. Germline V gene sequence: CDR1 LNHDA, CDR2 SQIVND (reference sequence). V shed 5 bases and J 6 bases; nucleotides not matched to a gene: 2. The CDR3 consists of 14 residues. Here the CDR3 DNA reads TGTGCCAGTAGTCGGACTAGCGGGAGGGTCGAGCAGTACTTC. It encodes CASSRTSGRVEQYF.

The genes are TRBV2 and TRBJ1-1, with TRBD1 matching 7 bases. The junction had 6 bases not matched to a gene; V was cut back by 6 bases and J by 2 bases. From germline, CDR1 is SNHLY and CDR2 FYNNEI. This CDR3 comprises 14 residues. The CDR3: CASSGTEANTEAFF. The DNA for the CDR3 is TGTGCCAGCAGCGGGACAGAAGCCAACACTGAAGCTTTCTTT. The full variable domain, in which reference TRBV2 and TRBJ1-1 provide the parts outside the CDR3, is EPEVTQTPSHQVTQMGQEVILRCVPISNHLYFYWYRQILGQKVEFLVSFYNNEISEKSEIFDDQFSVERPDGSNFTLKIRSTKLEDSAMYFCASSGTEANTEAFFGQGTRLTVV.

This chain links TRBV5-1 with TRBJ1-2, with D unresolved. V lost 6 bases and J 2 bases, leaving 14 bases between the germline ends. CDR1 is SGHRS and CDR2 is YFSETQ in the germline V gene. The CDR3 consists of 14 residues. CDR3 sequence (DNA): TGCGCCAGCACCCTAGACGGTCTAAACTATGGCTACACCTTC. It codes for CASTLDGLNYGYTF.

The CDR3 sequence is CASRKEGETQYF. The DNA of the CDR3 is TGTGCCAGCAGGAAGGAGGGAGAGACCCAGTACTTC. The chain links TRBV2 to TRBJ2-5; D might be TRBD2 (6 bases). The V and J ends lost 6 bases and 4 bases respectively, with 9 bases between them. This CDR3 contains 12 residues. CDR1 and CDR2 (germline): SNHLY, FYNNEI.

The chain has TRBV5-1 and TRBJ2-1; weak D call: TRBD1 (6 bases). V was pared by 0 bases and J by 11 bases, with 12 bases between. The CDR3 runs 13 residues. Germline V lookup: CDR1 SGHRS, CDR2 YFSETQ. The CDR3, as DNA: TGCGCCAGCAGCTTGGGAGGGGGATCTAAGCAGTTCTTC. It is translated as CASSLGGGSKQFF.

The chain employs TRBV19 and TRBJ1-1; D gene ambiguous. The CDR3 is made up of 16 amino acids. Germline CDR1 reads LNHDA; CDR2 reads SQIVND (reference sequence). Trimming removed 8 bases from V and 0 bases from J, with 19 bases in between. CDR3 coding DNA: TGTGCCAGTGGCCAGTCAAGGACCTTCATGAACACTGAAGCTTTCTTT. Translation: CASGQSRTFMNTEAFF.

The V call is TRBV3-1 (or the pseudogene TRBV3-2), the J call TRBJ2-3, with a possible D match to TRBD2 (6 bases). The ends were cut back, 9 bases at V and 6 bases at J, with 19 bases in the middle. Germline CDR1 reads LGHDT; CDR2 reads YNNKEL (reference sequence). The length of the CDR3 is 14 residues. CDR3 loop: CASAPGGLSDTQYF. The CDR3 DNA reads as TGTGCCAGTGCCCCAGGAGGGCTGTCGGATACGCAGTATTTT.

As for this clone: The sample has other DNA sequences that encode this CDR3 too. The chain has TRBV10-3 and TRBJ2-3; D may be TRBD2 (5 bases). This CDR3 is 14 amino acids long. Germline CDR1 ENHRY, CDR2 SYGVKD. Trimming took off 0 bases at V and 3 bases at J, with 7 bases between the two ends. DNA for the CDR3: TGTGCCATCAGTGAGTCGACGGGAACAGATACGCAGTATTTT. Residues: CAISESTGTDTQYF.

This clone has just one count. CDR3 DNA sequence: TGTGCCAGCAGCTTAGAGGACCCGGTGAGCGGGGGACTGTACAATGAGCAGTTCTTC. Translated: CASSLEDPVSGGLYNEQFF. This chain connects TRBV13 to TRBJ2-1, with 8 nucleotides matching TRBD2. Losses at the gene ends were 1 base for V and 4 bases for J; bases not matched to a gene: 15. The CDR3 contains 19 residues. Germline V gene lookup returns CDR1 PRHDT and CDR2 FYEKMQ (reference sequence).